Below, 26 T cell receptor beta chains from the same sample are listed, as sequenced in a study of T cell responses to AZD1222 COVID-19 vaccine. Clones were read by immunoSEQ multiplex PCR, and TCRdb kept only the in-frame ones, dropping some. The sample shows about 69,000 clones, around four fifths of them seen only once. Sequenced material: peripheral blood, taken 28 days after the second AZD1222 dose. Every receptor here comes from an adult who received the AZD1222 COVID-19 vaccine.

Written as DNA, the CDR3 is TGTGCCAGCAGCCGCGGAGGAGGCACCCAGTACTTC. It translates to CASSRGGGTQYF. The V call is TRBV3-1 (or the pseudogene TRBV3-2), the J call TRBJ2-5; maybe TRBD2 (5 bases). Germline CDR1 and CDR2: LGHDT and YNNKEL (reference sequence). The V gene lost 4 bases and the J gene lost 8 bases, with 11 bases spanning the gap. The CDR3 sequence is 12 residues long.

The chain is built from TRBV5-1 and TRBJ1-1; TRBD1 matches at 11 bases. The CDR3 totals 13 residues. Germline V CDR1 and CDR2: SGHRS, YFSETQ. Trimming took 7 bases from V and 3 from J; bases not matched to a gene: 2. CDR3 amino acids: CASAGQGDTEAFF. DNA of the CDR3: TGCGCCAGCGCGGGACAGGGGGACACTGAAGCTTTCTTT.

This clone appeared a single time. The chain combines TRBV3-1 (or the pseudogene TRBV3-2) with TRBJ1-5; D is unresolved. V dropped 0 bases and J dropped 6 bases, with 6 bases sitting between them. The germline CDR1 and CDR2 sequences are LGHDT and YNNKEL (reference sequence). The CDR3 loop spans 13 amino acids. In nucleotides, the CDR3 is TGTGCCAGCAGCCAAGATTTGGGTCAGCCCCAGCATTTT. It yields the protein CASSQDLGQPQHF.

The chain has TRBV11-3 and TRBJ2-7; 12 positions match TRBD1. The germline V gene encodes CDR1 SGHNT and CDR2 YENEEA. With 8 bases clipped from V and 2 bases from J, the junction kept 4 bases outside the gene matches. The CDR3 runs to 14 residues. The CDR3 nucleotides read TGTGCCAGCGGGACAGGGGGCCAAACCTACGAGCAGTACTTC. It specifies CASGTGGQTYEQYF.

The chain couples TRBV3-1 (or the pseudogene TRBV3-2) to TRBJ2-2, with 14 bases identical to TRBD2. There are 17 residues in the CDR3. CDR1 LGHDT and CDR2 YNNKEL come from the germline V gene (reference sequence). The V segment lost 1 base and the J segment 5 bases; nucleotides outside the gene matches: 3. The CDR3 sequence: CASSQVRTSGGTGELFF. In DNA, the CDR3 is TGTGCCAGCAGCCAAGTCCGGACTAGCGGGGGGACCGGGGAGCTGTTTTTT.

The chain has TRBV30 and TRBJ1-6; D is ambiguous. The V gene's germline CDR1 is GTSNPN and CDR2 SVGIG (reference sequence). Trimming shortened V by 4 bases and J by 11 bases, and 15 bases separated the two germline ends. The CDR3 loop spans 13 amino acids. The CDR3 DNA follows: TGTGCCTGGACAAGTGGCCCGCTTCCACCCCTCCACTTT. It yields the protein CAWTSGPLPPLHF.

This clone was seen a handful of times. This rearrangement joins TRBV5-1 to TRBJ2-5; TRBD1 aligns across 9 bases. Germline loops: CDR1 SGHRS, CDR2 YFSETQ. V was clipped by 4 bases and J by 5 bases; unmatched bases: 15. This CDR3 spans 17 amino acids. CDR3 sequence (DNA): TGCGCCAGCAGCCCGACAGGGGGACAGCGGCTCTATGAGACCCAGTACTTC. Its translation: CASSPTGGQRLYETQYF.

The J gene is TRBJ1-2, the V gene TRBV5-4, with 8 bases that match TRBD1. Germline V CDR1 and CDR2: SGHNT, YYREEE (reference sequence). The V gene end was trimmed by 4 bases and the J gene end by 6 bases; junction bases not matched to a gene: 8. The CDR3 is 14 residues long. CDR3 sequence reads: CASSRGQGEHGYTF. The CDR3 bases are TGTGCCAGCAGCCGTGGACAGGGCGAGCATGGCTACACCTTC.

This clone is a singleton in its sample. The chain has TRBV9 and TRBJ2-2; 13 bases align to TRBD2. J gave up 0 bases and V 1 base, and 3 bases lay outside the gene matches. The CDR3 sequence is 18 residues long. The germline V gene encodes CDR1 SGDLS and CDR2 YYNGEE. CDR3 region: CASSVPGLAGANTGELFF. The CDR3 region has the DNA TGTGCCAGCAGCGTACCTGGACTAGCGGGGGCGAACACCGGGGAGCTGTTTTTT.

The CDR3 coding sequence is TGTGCCAGCAGCCCTCCTGGACAGCCCCAGCATTTT. It encodes CASSPPGQPQHF. The chain combines TRBV14 with TRBJ1-5; no clear D gene. Trimming stripped 4 bases from V and 7 bases from J, with 8 bases between. Germline V CDR1 and CDR2: SGHDN, FVKESK. The CDR3 is 12 amino acids.

The rearrangement links TRBV2 to TRBJ1-2; D not certain. The CDR3 covers 13 residues. Deletions cut 9 bases from V and 1 base from J, with 12 bases between. Germline CDR1 is SNHLY and CDR2 is FYNNEI. The CDR3 region is CARTGLDNYGYTF. For the CDR3, the DNA is TGTGCCAGGACGGGTCTAGATAACTATGGCTACACCTTC.

The gene calls are TRBV7-9 and TRBJ1-1; weak D call: TRBD1 (5 bases). The V end was cut by 2 bases, the J end by 5 bases, with 18 bases between. The CDR3 has 16 amino acids. Germline V CDR1 and CDR2: SEHNR, FQNEAQ (reference sequence). The CDR3 DNA follows: TGTGCCAGCAGCTTAACTAACTCAGGTGGGGGAACTGAAGCTTTCTTT. This sequence encodes CASSLTNSGGGTEAFF.

The J gene is TRBJ2-2, the V gene TRBV3-1 (or the pseudogene TRBV3-2); D call uncertain. The CDR3 runs to 15 residues. Trimming left V 2 bases short and J 1 base short, with 8 bases between. Germline assignment: CDR1 LGHDT and CDR2 YNNKEL (reference sequence). The CDR3 region is CASSQRRRNTGELFF. DNA for the CDR3: TGTGCCAGCAGCCAACGACGAAGGAACACCGGGGAGCTGTTTTTT.

The V call is TRBV5-1, the J call TRBJ1-2, with D unclear. The length of the CDR3 is 12 residues. Per the germline V gene, CDR1 is SGHRS and CDR2 is YFSETQ. The germline V and J ends were trimmed by 0 bases and 6 bases, with 6 bases remaining between them. For the CDR3, the DNA is TGCGCCAGCAGCTTGGAAACACATGGCTACACCTTC. This translates into CASSLETHGYTF.

V and J are TRBV2 and TRBJ2-7; D not resolved. Trimming left V 6 bases short and J 6 bases short, with 12 bases between. Germline CDR1 reads SNHLY; CDR2 reads FYNNEI. The CDR3 sequence is 12 residues long. CDR3 amino acids: CASRLGRSEQYF. CDR3 nucleotide sequence: TGTGCCAGCAGACTGGGCCGCAGCGAGCAGTACTTC. Variable domain in full (rest from reference TRBV2 and TRBJ2-7): EPEVTQTPSHQVTQMGQEVILRCVPISNHLYFYWYRQILGQKVEFLVSFYNNEISEKSEIFDDQFSVERPDGSNFTLKIRSTKLEDSAMYFCASRLGRSEQYFGPGTRLTVT.

V is TRBV2 and J is TRBJ1-4, with D unresolved. The germline CDR1 and CDR2 sequences are SNHLY and FYNNEI. This CDR3 spans 11 amino acids. With 1 base removed from V and 11 bases from J, the gap between germline ends came to 5 bases. Here the CDR3 reads CASSEGSKLFF. DNA of the CDR3: TGTGCCAGCAGTGAAGGCAGTAAACTGTTTTTT.

This sequence joins TRBV7-3 and TRBJ2-1; 8 nucleotides agree with TRBD2. Per germline, CDR1 SGHTA and CDR2 FQGTGA. The CDR3 loop spans 15 amino acids. Germline trimming cut 5 bases from V and 4 bases from J; bases unmatched to any gene: 7. DNA of the CDR3: TGTGCCAGCAGCCTCAGCGGGGGTCCTTACAATGAGCAGTTCTTC. It yields the protein CASSLSGGPYNEQFF.

The chain carries TRBV6-6 and TRBJ1-2; D gene unclear. V gave up 2 bases and J gave up 6 bases, with 13 bases separating them. From germline, CDR1 is MNHNY and CDR2 SVGAGI (reference sequence). CDR3 size: 14 residues. The CDR3 nucleotides are TGTGCCAGCAGTTACCAAGGAGGAGCCGATGGCTACACCTTC. This encodes CASSYQGGADGYTF.

The chain joins TRBV5-1 to TRBJ2-2; 13 bases line up with TRBD2. This CDR3 is 18 amino acids long. V shed 2 bases, J shed 3 bases, and the junction held 7 bases outside the gene matches. Germline V gene sequence: CDR1 SGHRS, CDR2 YFSETQ. The CDR3 loop is CASSFMGLAGTDTGELFF. In DNA form, the CDR3 reads TGCGCCAGCAGCTTCATGGGACTAGCGGGAACTGACACCGGGGAGCTGTTTTTT.

The rearrangement uses TRBV4-1 and TRBJ1-1; a weak D match, TRBD1 (5 bases). From germline, CDR1 is MGHRA and CDR2 YSYEKL. Trimming took off 2 bases at V and 3 bases at J, with 19 bases between the two ends. This CDR3 has 17 amino acids. For the CDR3, the DNA is TGCGCCAGCAGCCAATTCCTCCAGGGTTCCTATGACACTGAAGCTTTCTTT. Translation: CASSQFLQGSYDTEAFF.

V usage is TRBV29-1 and J usage is TRBJ1-1; 9 positions match TRBD1. This CDR3 is built from 13 residues. Unmatched junction bases numbered 8, after V lost 4 bases and J lost 8 bases. Germline V gives CDR1 SQVTM, CDR2 ANQGSEA. CDR3 residues: CSVGADRGTEAFF. The CDR3 DNA reads as TGCAGCGTTGGGGCGGACAGGGGTACAGAAGCTTTCTTT.

The rearrangement joins TRBV5-5 to TRBJ2-1, with D unclear. The V end was cut by 4 bases, the J end by 8 bases, with 19 bases between. CDR3 length equals 15 residues. Germline CDR1 and CDR2: SGHKS and YYEKEE (reference sequence). CDR3 in amino acids: CASSGHGNPEDEQFF. The CDR3 DNA reads TGTGCCAGCAGCGGCCACGGTAATCCCGAGGATGAGCAGTTCTTC. Full variable domain (missing parts from reference TRBV5-5 and TRBJ2-1): DAGVTQSPTHLIKTRGQQVTLRCSPISGHKSVSWYQQVLGQGPQFIFQYYEKEERGRGNFPDRFSARQFPNYSSELNVNALLLGDSALYLCASSGHGNPEDEQFFGPGTRLTVL.

The chain employs TRBV6-5 and TRBJ1-2; TRBD1 might be the D (5 bases). The CDR3 is 13 residues long. The germline V gene has CDR1 MNHEY and CDR2 SVGAGI. The V end was cut by 2 bases, the J end by 8 bases, with 12 bases between. CDR3 DNA: TGTGCCAGCAGTTACGGGGACGTATCGGGCTACACCTTC. Translation gives CASSYGDVSGYTF.

The chain joins TRBV20-1 to TRBJ2-1, with D possibly being TRBD2 (6 bases). Germline values: CDR1 DFQATT, CDR2 SNEGSKA (reference sequence). V gave up 3 bases and J gave up 10 bases, with 16 bases separating them. The CDR3 contains 13 residues. The CDR3 spells CSASNGRSEEQFF. The CDR3 DNA is TGCAGTGCTAGTAACGGGAGATCGGAGGAGCAGTTCTTC.

In this sample, this clone turned up once. The chain joins TRBV27 to TRBJ2-7, with D unresolved. This CDR3 region has 16 residues. V lost 0 bases and J 3 bases, leaving 15 bases between the germline ends. The germline V gene has CDR1 MNHEY and CDR2 SMNVEV (reference sequence). DNA of the CDR3: TGTGCCAGCAGTTTATCGGTCCCCAGAACAAACTACGAGCAGTACTTC. Its protein is CASSLSVPRTNYEQYF.

The chain couples TRBV2 to TRBJ2-5, with TRBD1 matching over 8 bases. V shed 6 bases, J shed 5 bases, and the junction held 8 bases outside the gene matches. This CDR3 comprises 14 residues. Germline CDR1 reads SNHLY; CDR2 reads FYNNEI. CDR3: CASRPRTGPETQYF. In DNA, the CDR3 is TGTGCCAGCAGACCTCGGACAGGGCCGGAGACCCAGTACTTC.